The 5 T cell receptor beta chains below were found in one sample sequenced in a study of blood T cell repertoires in COVID-19. Here immunoSEQ multiplex PCR was the method, and the copy in TCRdb shows in-frame clones only, minus some. Of approximately 190,000 clones in the sample, roughly four fifths were seen once. The sample taken for sequencing was peripheral blood. These receptors came from a woman aged 40 to 50 with acute or convalescent COVID-19.

The chain has TRBV7-9 and TRBJ1-1, with D tentatively TRBD1 (5 bases). V lost 5 bases and J 0 bases, leaving 16 bases between the germline ends. Germline CDR1 SEHNR, CDR2 FQNEAQ (reference sequence). This CDR3 is 16 amino acids long. DNA of the CDR3: TGTGCCAGCAGCCCCATCCGACCGGGGGTGAACACTGAAGCTTTCTTT. Protein: CASSPIRPGVNTEAFF. The full variable domain, rest sourced from reference TRBV7-9 and TRBJ1-1, is DTGVSQNPRHKITKRGQNVTFRCDPISEHNRLYWYRQTLGQGPEFLTYFQNEAQLEKSRLLSDRFSAERPKGSFSTLEIQRTEQGDSAMYLCASSPIRPGVNTEAFFGQGTRLTVV.

The J gene is TRBJ2-2, the V gene TRBV20-1; D gene unclear. CDR1 and CDR2 (germline): DFQATT, SNEGSKA (reference sequence). Trimming cost V 5 bases and J 3 bases, with 4 bases left between them. The CDR3 spans 11 residues. The chain's CDR3 is CSAEDTGELFF. In DNA form, the CDR3 reads TGCAGTGCTGAGGACACCGGGGAGCTGTTTTTT.

The chain carries TRBV3-1 (or the pseudogene TRBV3-2) and TRBJ2-2; no clear D gene. This CDR3 has 14 amino acids. Germline V gives CDR1 LGHDT, CDR2 YNNKEL (reference sequence). The germline V and J ends were trimmed by 0 bases and 5 bases, with 7 bases remaining between them. CDR3 residues: CASSQDIGTGELFF. CDR3 bases: TGTGCCAGCAGCCAAGATATCGGTACCGGGGAGCTGTTTTTT.

The chain couples TRBV2 to TRBJ2-2; D not certain. The germline V and J ends were trimmed by 6 bases and 6 bases, with 5 bases remaining between them. Germline CDR1 and CDR2: SNHLY and FYNNEI. The CDR3 runs to 11 residues. This CDR3 reads CASSRAGELFF. CDR3 DNA: TGTGCCAGCAGCCGAGCCGGGGAGCTGTTTTTT.

Points on this clone: This CDR3 is also generated by other DNA sequences in the sample. V and J are TRBV30 and TRBJ2-3; tentatively, D is TRBD1 (5 bases). CDR1 is GTSNPN and CDR2 is SVGIG in the germline V gene (reference sequence). The CDR3 totals 13 residues. V was cut by 2 bases and J by 3 bases, with 9 bases left in between. CDR3 in amino acids: CAWSSTGTDTQYF. The DNA for the CDR3 is TGTGCCTGGAGTTCAACAGGAACAGATACGCAGTATTTT.